Listed below are T cell receptor beta chains from one sample, sequenced in a study of Graves' ophthalmopathy and Graves' hyperthyroidism. TCRdb itself ran the multiplex PCR reads through MiXCR, one entry per CDR3 protein. The sample has 200,000 to 250,000 distinct CDR3 sequences; around a fifth are singletons. The sample comprised peripheral blood. These receptors all come from a woman in her forties or fifties with Graves' ophthalmopathy. Each CDR3 is given with its conserved first and last residue. The D gene is left open where the match is weak. Clone size, where shown, is once, few, many, or a class for clones that have expanded.

clone_size	d_call	v_call	j_call	cdr3_nt	cdr3_aa
.	TRBD2	TRBV10-3	TRBJ2-7	TGTGCCATCAGTGAGGGAGGGGCGGGAGGGTCCTACGAGCAGTACTTC	CAISEGGAGGSYEQYF
few	.	TRBV18	TRBJ2-7	TGTGCCAGCTCACCCGCCTCGGGGGAGCAGTACTTC	CASSPASGEQYF
many	.	TRBV7-2	TRBJ1-1	TGTGCCAGCAGCTTGGGAGGAGGGGCCGCTGAAGCTTTCTTT	CASSLGGGAAEAFF
.	.	TRBV30	TRBJ1-2	TGTGCCTGGAGTGAGGGAGCTAACTATGGCTACACCTTC	CAWSEGANYGYTF
few	.	TRBV6-1	TRBJ2-7	TGTGCCAGCAAATCACAGACAACCTACGAGCAGTACTTC	CASKSQTTYEQYF
.	.	TRBV4-1	TRBJ1-5	TGCGCCAGCAGCCAAGACAGTACGAATCAGCCCCAGCATTTT	CASSQDSTNQPQHF
many	.	TRBV15	TRBJ2-7	TGTGCCACCGGGCTTTGGGGCTACGAGCAGTACTTC	CATGLWGYEQYF
many	TRBD2	TRBV11-2	TRBJ2-5	TGTGCCAGCAGCTTAGATCTGCGGGGACTAGGAGGAGGGGACCGACAAGAGACCCAGTACTTC	CASSLDLRGLGGGDRQETQYF
many	.	TRBV4-1	TRBJ2-2	TGCGCCAGCAGCCAAGATCATAGGGACGCCGAGCTGTTTTTT	CASSQDHRDAELFF
many	.	TRBV19	TRBJ1-2	TGTGCCAGTAGTTCCCGGGACGGCCGGGGTGGCTACACCTTC	CASSSRDGRGGYTF
.	.	TRBV27	TRBJ1-5	TGTGCCAGCAGTTTATCTCTAGTTAGCAATCAGCCCCAGCATTTT	CASSLSLVSNQPQHF
few	.	TRBV3-1	TRBJ1-2	TGTGCCAGCAGCCAAGTTAGGAGGGAGGGCTACACCTTC	CASSQVRREGYTF
.	.	TRBV9	TRBJ2-5	TGTGCCAGCAGCGTAGGACAGGCTCAAGAGACCCAGTACTTC	CASSVGQAQETQYF
.	TRBD1	TRBV12-3/TRBV12-4	TRBJ2-7	TGTGCCAGCAGTCACCGGGACAGGGCCTCCTACGAGCAGTACTTC	CASSHRDRASYEQYF
many	.	TRBV6-2/TRBV6-3	TRBJ1-5	TGTGCCAGCAGGGGAAACCTTGACAGCAATCAGCCCCAGCATTTT	CASRGNLDSNQPQHF
few	.	TRBV19	TRBJ1-2	TGTGCCAGTAGTATCGGACAAGGCTATGGCTACACCTTC	CASSIGQGYGYTF
many	TRBD2	TRBV7-2	TRBJ2-5	TGTGCCAGCAGCCGCGCTGGGACTAGCCAAGAGACCCAGTACTTC	CASSRAGTSQETQYF
.	.	TRBV7-9	TRBJ2-5	TGTGCCAGCTTGCGCGCGGAGAGCGGAGAGACCCAGTACTTC	CASLRAESGETQYF
many	.	TRBV28	TRBJ2-7	TGTGCCAGCAGTTTAATCCCTGTGAGCGGCTACGAGCAGTACTTC	CASSLIPVSGYEQYF
many	.	TRBV20-1	TRBJ2-5	TGCAGTGCTAGTGTGCAGTACCAAGAGACCCAGTACTTC	CSASVQYQETQYF
many	.	TRBV5-1	TRBJ1-2	TGCGCCAGCAGCTTGGATCTAGGGACCCTCTATGGCTACACCTTC	CASSLDLGTLYGYTF
many	.	TRBV10-1	TRBJ2-7	TGCGCCAGGATGAGACGGACTGGGGCGCCAACCTACGAGCAGTACTTC	CARMRRTGAPTYEQYF
few	.	TRBV19	TRBJ2-2	TGTGCCAGTAGTACGAGGGGGATTTCCGGGGAGCTGTTTTTT	CASSTRGISGELFF
many	.	TRBV19	TRBJ1-1	TGTGCCAGTAGTTGGGGTATGGCTGAAGCTTTCTTT	CASSWGMAEAFF
many	TRBD2	TRBV27	TRBJ2-7	TGTGCCAGCAGTTTATTTCCAACTAGCGGGTATTCCTACGAGCAGTACTTC	CASSLFPTSGYSYEQYF
few	.	TRBV19	TRBJ2-6	TGTGCCAGTACTTCCCCGGGAGACAACGTCCTGACTTTC	CASTSPGDNVLTF
many	.	TRBV7-8	TRBJ1-6	TGTGCCAGCAGCTCACTCCGGGATTCACCCCTCCACTTT	CASSSLRDSPLHF
many	.	TRBV6-5	TRBJ1-6	TGTGCCAGCAGTTACTCGAGGGACCCGCCAGGACCCCTCCACTTT	CASSYSRDPPGPLHF
many	.	TRBV2	TRBJ1-6	TGTGCCAGCAGTACACTTTGGGGACGGCAGAATTCACCCCTCCACTTT	CASSTLWGRQNSPLHF
many	.	TRBV12-3/TRBV12-4	TRBJ2-5	TGTGCCAGCAGTTTCTTCTCGGGGGCGCGTCAAGAGACCCAGTACTTC	CASSFFSGARQETQYF
many	TRBD1	TRBV6-5	TRBJ2-5	TGTGCCAGCAGTTCACCGACAGGGCGAGAGACCCAGTACTTC	CASSSPTGRETQYF
many	.	TRBV7-9	TRBJ1-2	TGTGCCAGCAGCCAACCGGGGGGCCTGGGAGGCTACACCTTC	CASSQPGGLGGYTF
many	.	TRBV7-9	TRBJ1-1	TGTGCCAGCAGTTTCAGAGGGGCTCCTGAAGCTTTCTTT	CASSFRGAPEAFF
many	TRBD1	TRBV27	TRBJ2-7	TGTGCCAGCAGTTCCGCCGGACAGGGGATGATATCCTACGAGCAGTACTTC	CASSSAGQGMISYEQYF
many	.	TRBV30	TRBJ2-2	TGTGCCTGGAGTGTTAGAGCGGGAACAGGGGGCACCGGGGAGCTGTTTTTT	CAWSVRAGTGGTGELFF
.	.	TRBV29-1	TRBJ1-1	TGCAGCGTTTTCCCTCAGAGGGGGGACACTGAAGCTTTCTTT	CSVFPQRGDTEAFF
many	.	TRBV24-1	TRBJ2-2	TGTGCCACCAGTGGGTCGGGGTTCGGGGAGCTGTTTTTT	CATSGSGFGELFF
many	TRBD2	TRBV29-1	TRBJ2-7	TGCAGCGTTGGACTAGCGGGGTCCTCCTACGAGCAGTACTTC	CSVGLAGSSYEQYF
many	TRBD1	TRBV19	TRBJ1-6	TGTGCCAGTAGCAATGCCGGGACAGGGAGAAATTCACCCCTCCACTTT	CASSNAGTGRNSPLHF
many	.	TRBV30	TRBJ1-6	TGTGCCTGGAGGGACAATTCACCCCTCCACTTT	CAWRDNSPLHF
.	.	TRBV6-5	TRBJ2-4	TGTGCCAGCAGTTACCGTCCGCGGGGCGGCTATGTCATTCAGTACTTC	CASSYRPRGGYVIQYF
.	.	TRBV18	TRBJ1-2	TGTGCCAGCTTAGGAGGGAACTATGGCTACACCTTC	CASLGGNYGYTF
many	TRBD2	TRBV12-5	TRBJ2-7	TGTGCTAGTGGTTTGGTAACAGGGAGTGTTGCGGGAGGCTCGTACGAGCAGTACTTC	CASGLVTGSVAGGSYEQYF
.	TRBD2	TRBV12-3/TRBV12-4	TRBJ2-2	TGTGCCAGCAGCCGGACTAGCGGGGGGCCGGGCACCGGGGAGCTGTTTTTT	CASSRTSGGPGTGELFF
.	.	TRBV12-3/TRBV12-4	TRBJ1-2	TGTGCCAGCAGTTTAGCTGGACAGAGCTATGGCTACACCTTC	CASSLAGQSYGYTF
many	.	TRBV20-1	TRBJ2-4	TGCAGTGCAGACGCGATTAGCGGTTCCAAAAACATTCAGTACTTC	CSADAISGSKNIQYF
many	.	TRBV30	TRBJ1-5	TGTGCCTGGAACTTAGGTGATGCTCCCCAGCATTTT	CAWNLGDAPQHF
many	.	TRBV19	TRBJ1-2	TGTGCCAGTAGTATCGGCGAGGCGGGGCCCTATGGCTACACCTTC	CASSIGEAGPYGYTF
once	.	TRBV15	TRBJ2-7	TGTGCCACCAGCAGTGTAAGCTCTCCTACCTACGAGCAGTACTTC	CATSSVSSPTYEQYF
many	.	TRBV5-1	TRBJ2-7	TGCGCCAGCAGTACGGACAGCCGGTACGAGCAGTACTTC	CASSTDSRYEQYF
many	.	TRBV6-1	TRBJ1-5	TGTGCCAGTCTTACGGGACGGCACAATCAGCCCCAGCATTTT	CASLTGRHNQPQHF
many	.	TRBV3-1	TRBJ1-1	TGTGCCAGCAGCCAAGATGGCAGACCGAACACTGAAGCTTTCTTT	CASSQDGRPNTEAFF
many	.	TRBV11-1	TRBJ2-7	TGTGCCAGCAGCTTGCTCTCGGGGGAGGTTGAGCAGTACTTC	CASSLLSGEVEQYF